This record concerns one TCR beta chain sequence. As yet, its antigen is unknown. The data originate from a study of T cell responses to AZD1222 COVID-19 vaccine. Libraries were prepared by immunoSEQ multiplex PCR; TCRdb keeps only in-frame clonotypes and omits some of them. The profile shows over 100,000 clones, 89% of them singletons. Broader study findings: Clonal diversity may have been underestimated, and the donors were mostly white British, with more females than males.

Germline V lookup: CDR1 KGHSH, CDR2 LQKENI. V was cut by 4 bases and J by 5 bases, with 23 bases left in between. The CDR3 sequence is 17 residues long. The chain carries TRBV18 and TRBJ1-1, with TRBD1 as a possible D gene (5 bases). Sample: peripheral blood, taken on day 0 of AZD1222 vaccination. The source of this sequence is an adult in good health. CDR3 loop: CASSRNGRADLETEAFF. The CDR3 nucleotides read TGTGCCAGCTCACGGAACGGCAGGGCTGATTTGGAGACTGAAGCTTTCTTT.